The present TCR beta chain was sequenced within a study of blood T cell repertoires in COVID-19 (TCRdb year 2020). About the study as a whole: Samples covering the acute and convalescent phases of COVID-19 were provided by collaborators in the United States, Italy and Spain. The prospective study material was composed of cDNA or gDNA derived from T cells, B-cell-depleted T cells, or PBMCs. Subjects who had been exposed to COVID-19, were actively infected with it, or had recovered from it provided the deeply sampled blood TCRbeta repertoires that made up the dataset. The repertoires were released in a freely available public database intended as a resource for research on the immune response to SARS-CoV-2. Samples came from the ongoing ImmuneRACE study (first 160 participants) plus 1,254 subjects from 6 global collaborators. A de-identified subject ID, COVID-19 status, age in years and sex were almost always included in the sample metadata. Where HLA class I and class II types were available, the types were taken from metadata supplied by the sample provider, not from assay-based typing. The paper as a whole reports these results and caveats: The quantity of clinical and demographic metadata differed by source and by participant and was supplied without curation.

TCRbeta CDR3 regions were amplified from genomic DNA using the immunoSEQ Assay, a bias-controlled multiplex PCR. As for the authors' bioinformatics: The number of nucleated cells in each sample was estimated by amplification of reference gene primers within the assay. To quantify the absolute abundance of each unique TCRbeta CDR3 rearrangement, sequence reads were collapsed and filtered. For each sample, productive Simpson clonality was calculated as the square root of Simpson's diversity index over productive rearrangements. Sourced from immuneACCESS, this table was stored by TCRdb with only in-frame sequences that have V and J called. A share of the clones is absent; for the studies checked, an unresolved V gene accounts for under half, and the remainder has no known explanation. V and J calls and clone size are given by that table; D and trimming were obtained from the DNA. The sample profile shows 150,000 to 200,000 clones; around 85% of them were found once. The ten most abundant clones make up roughly 2.2% of the sample.

From the cysteine up to the phenylalanine, the CDR3 has a length of 16 residues. The retained sequence is limited to the CDR3, 48 bases, with the frame set at the first base. V has 1 base trimmed and J has 1 base trimmed; junction bases matching no gene number 2. Looking up the germline V gene yields CDR1 SGHTA and CDR2 FQGNSA. With regard to this clone: Its cognate antigen has yet to be identified. Base qualities are not provided; no much larger clone lies one nucleotide away.

Whole blood was collected in K2EDTA tubes by collaborating institutions according to the institutions' own protocols. For TCRbeta analysis, collaborators shipped samples as frozen whole blood, isolated PBMCs, or DNA extracted from either of those sample types. Recombination connected TRBV7-2 to TRBJ2-5; 11 central bases correspond to TRBD2. This sequence originates from an older man with active or convalescent COVID-19. Material for sequencing was peripheral blood. DNA sequence: TGTGCCAGCAGCTTAGTGCTAGCGGGAGGCCAAGAGACCCAGTACTTC. Its protein reads: CASSLVLAGGQETQYF.